The 12 T cell receptor beta chains listed next were all sequenced from one sample in a study of metastatic and nonmetastatic thyroid tumors (dated by TCRdb to the early 2020s). Before undergoing thyroid surgery, none of the patients had been given any kind of treatment. The method was PCR. The listed sequencing device is Illumina HiSeq 4000. TCRdb reprocessing: public reads trimmed at Q25 with fastp, clones called with MiXCR, in-frame beta chains kept. A total of fewer than 45,000 clones appear in this sample, 13% of them only once. 9% to 9.5% of the sample rests with the top ten. The sequencing input was blood. These receptors all stem from a female donor with papillary thyroid cancer or a benign thyroid nodule (not recorded which). Some clones in this sample may be carry-over from other donors' samples.

There are a few counts of this clone. The chain combines TRBV6-2 or TRBV6-3 with TRBJ2-7; D might be TRBD1 or TRBD2, each matching 5 bases. Trimming took 7 bases from V and 2 from J, leaving 18 bases between them. Germline CDR1 is MNHEY and CDR2 is SVGEGT. This CDR3 is built from 15 residues. The CDR3 is CASTLRDPTPYEQYF. The CDR3 DNA sequence: TGTGCCAGCACTCTCCGGGACCCCACTCCCTACGAGCAGTACTTC.

This clone came up many times. The chain carries TRBV15 and TRBJ2-7; 13 nucleotides agree with TRBD2. CDR1 is LNHNV and CDR2 is YYDKDF in the germline V gene (reference sequence). Unmatched junction bases numbered 9, after V lost 1 base and J lost 3 bases. The CDR3 is 18 residues long. The CDR3 here is CATSRGGTSGTTFYEQYF. The CDR3 nucleotides read TGTGCCACCAGCAGAGGCGGGACTAGCGGGACCACTTTCTACGAGCAGTACTTC.

The gene calls are TRBV11-2 and TRBJ2-2; possible D gene TRBD2, 6 bases. Trimming left V 2 bases short and J 5 bases short, with 12 bases between. Germline V gene sequence: CDR1 SGHAT, CDR2 FQNNGV. CDR3 length: 15 residues. This chain's CDR3 is CASSLSLARTGELFF. In nucleotides, the CDR3 is TGTGCCAGCAGCTTATCCCTAGCGCGAACCGGGGAGCTGTTTTTT. Full variable domain (remainder filled in from reference TRBV11-2 and TRBJ2-2): EAGVAQSPRYKIIEKRQSVAFWCNPISGHATLYWYQQILGQGPKLLIQFQNNGVVDDSQLPKDRFSAERLKGVDSTLKIQPAKLEDSAVYLCASSLSLARTGELFFGEGSRLTVL.

This CDR3 is CAWGQGITYNSPLHF. CDR3 nucleotides: TGTGCCTGGGGACAGGGTATCACCTATAATTCACCCCTCCACTTT. This chain connects TRBV30 to TRBJ1-6; 8 nucleotides align to TRBD1. Germline-derived CDR1 and CDR2 are GTSNPN and SVGIG (reference sequence). CDR3 size: 15 residues. V shed 5 bases and J 2 bases; nucleotides not matched to a gene: 5.

This clone was counted at least ten times. The chain uses TRBV7-9 and TRBJ2-7; 8 bases line up with TRBD2. Germline CDR1 SEHNR, CDR2 FQNEAQ (reference sequence). V gave up 6 bases and J gave up 0 bases; unmatched junction bases: 13. The length of the CDR3 is 17 residues. The CDR3 DNA sequence: TGTGCCAGCAGTTCCAGTTGGTCCGGGAGGGCCTCCTACGAGCAGTACTTC. Its protein product is CASSSSWSGRASYEQYF.

Of note for this clone: The junction departs from the called germline gene at one end, perhaps through a read error. J is TRBJ1-5 and V is TRBV12-5, with 8 bases that match TRBD1. Germline lookup yields CDR1 LGHNT and CDR2 FRNRAP. The CDR3 contains 13 residues. CDR3 sequence: CATRDRYNQSQHF. The CDR3 DNA sequence: TGTGCTACCCGGGACAGGTACAATCAGTCCCAGCATTTT.

This clone showed up many times. The chain carries TRBV20-1 and TRBJ2-1; D unresolved. This CDR3 is built from 11 residues. Trimming took off 1 base at V and 6 bases at J, with 4 bases between the two ends. Germline CDR1 is DFQATT and CDR2 is SNEGSKA (reference sequence). In DNA form, the CDR3 reads TGCAGTGCTAGAGTGGTCAATGAGCAGTTCTTC. It specifies CSARVVNEQFF.

There are many counts of this clone. The V gene is TRBV10-2, the J gene TRBJ2-2, with D perhaps matching TRBD2 (7 bases). This CDR3 region has 15 residues. CDR1 and CDR2 from the germline V gene are WSHSY and SAAADI. The V end lost 7 bases, the J end lost 4 bases, and 16 bases lay between the germline ends. Here the CDR3 DNA reads TGCGCCAGCACCCAGACGGGGGGCCGCACCGGGGAGCTGTTTTTT. Translating gives CASTQTGGRTGELFF.

This clone has at least ten counts. The rearrangement uses TRBV20-1 and TRBJ1-1, with TRBD1 as a possible D gene (6 bases). This CDR3 region has 15 residues. Trimming took off 3 bases at V and 5 bases at J, with 19 bases between the two ends. Germline V gives CDR1 DFQATT, CDR2 SNEGSKA (reference sequence). The DNA for the CDR3 is TGCAGTGCTAGTCCCCTAAACAGGGCGGGGACTGAAGCTTTCTTT. This codes for CSASPLNRAGTEAFF.

To note about this clone: Possible read error: a much larger clone is one base away. V and J are TRBV20-1 and TRBJ1-2; D is perhaps TRBD1 (5 bases). The CDR3 spans 20 residues. In germline, CDR1 is DFQATT, CDR2 SNEGSKA (reference sequence). Trimming removed 0 bases at V and 4 bases at J, with 30 bases between. DNA of the CDR3: TGCAGTGCTAGAGATCTCCCTTCAGGTGTAGGATTCGAGGGGATCTATGGCTACACCTTC. Amino acid sequence: CSARDLPSGVGFEGIYGYTF.

Many counts were recorded for this clone. This sequence joins TRBV5-4 and TRBJ2-7; a weak D match, TRBD2 (6 bases). Germline V gives CDR1 SGHNT, CDR2 YYREEE (reference sequence). The V and J ends lost 9 bases and 0 bases respectively, with 16 bases between them. The CDR3 spans 14 residues. The DNA of the CDR3 is TGTGCCATAGCGAAATACGGGAGCTCCTACGAGCAGTACTTC. Translating it yields CAIAKYGSSYEQYF.

This clone was found many times. The rearrangement joins TRBV7-9 to TRBJ2-7; no definite D call. CDR1 and CDR2 (germline): SEHNR, FQNEAQ (reference sequence). V lost 3 bases and J 3 bases, leaving 9 bases between the germline ends. The CDR3 is 13 residues long. The CDR3 coding sequence is TGTGCCAGCAGCTTGGGCGGATTCTACGAGCAGTACTTC. This sequence encodes CASSLGGFYEQYF. The whole variable domain, filled in from reference TRBV7-9 and TRBJ2-7, reads DTGVSQNPRHKITKRGQNVTFRCDPISEHNRLYWYRQTLGQGPEFLTYFQNEAQLEKSRLLSDRFSAERPKGSFSTLEIQRTEQGDSAMYLCASSLGGFYEQYFGPGTRLTVT.